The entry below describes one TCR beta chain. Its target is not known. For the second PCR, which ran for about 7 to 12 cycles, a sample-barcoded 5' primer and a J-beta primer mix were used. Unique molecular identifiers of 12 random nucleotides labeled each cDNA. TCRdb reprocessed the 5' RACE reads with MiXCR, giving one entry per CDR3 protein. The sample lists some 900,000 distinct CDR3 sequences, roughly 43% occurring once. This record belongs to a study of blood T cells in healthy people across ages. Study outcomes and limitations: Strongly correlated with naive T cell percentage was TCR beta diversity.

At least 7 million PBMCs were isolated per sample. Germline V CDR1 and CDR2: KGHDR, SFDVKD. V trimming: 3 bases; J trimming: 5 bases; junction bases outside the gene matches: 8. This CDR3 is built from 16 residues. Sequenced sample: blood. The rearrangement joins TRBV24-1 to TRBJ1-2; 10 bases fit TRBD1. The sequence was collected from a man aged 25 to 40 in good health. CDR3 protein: CATSDQAGTGEYGYTF. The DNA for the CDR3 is TGTGCCACCAGTGATCAAGCTGGGACAGGGGAATATGGCTACACCTTC.